This passage covers 23 T cell receptor beta chains from one sample sequenced in a study of cytomegalovirus exposure and HLA in healthy donors. The PCR had 60 Vbeta and 13 Jbeta primers. TCRdb's copy holds only in-frame clones and misses some; the assay was immunoSEQ multiplex PCR. The profile covers about 150,000 clones, with 68% appearing a single time and about 4.1% taken by the ten largest. The sequenced sample was PBMCs. The receptors were gathered from a man aged 60-69 years in good health and CMV-seronegative.

This chain connects TRBV2 to TRBJ2-7; a weak D match, TRBD2 (6 bases). V gave up 5 bases and J gave up 5 bases, with 22 bases separating them. This CDR3 has 16 amino acids. CDR1 and CDR2 (germline): SNHLY, FYNNEI. In DNA, the CDR3 is TGTGCCAGCAGTCTGGGCGGGGCAAGTGAGATGAACGAGCAGTACTTC. Translation: CASSLGGASEMNEQYF.

This rearrangement joins TRBV15 to TRBJ1-2, with D perhaps TRBD1 (5 bases). V was shortened by 0 bases and J by 4 bases, with 9 bases between the two germline ends. The CDR3 is 14 residues long. Germline V lookup: CDR1 LNHNV, CDR2 YYDKDF (reference sequence). Here the CDR3 reads CATSRDRAPYGYTF. The DNA for the CDR3 is TGTGCCACCAGCAGAGACAGGGCACCCTATGGCTACACCTTC.

The genes are TRBV5-5 and TRBJ2-3; 9 bases line up with TRBD2. Germline V CDR1 and CDR2: SGHKS, YYEKEE (reference sequence). V shed 4 bases and J 0 bases; nucleotides not matched to a gene: 6. The CDR3 has 16 amino acids. Here the CDR3 DNA reads TGTGCCAGCAGCGGGGCCAGCGGGAGGAGCACAGATACGCAGTATTTT. Translating gives CASSGASGRSTDTQYF.

On this clone itself: The junction departs from the called germline gene at one end, perhaps through a read error. The chain uses TRBV7-9 and TRBJ1-1; TRBD1 agrees at 7 bases. Germline CDR1 and CDR2: SEHNR and FQNEAQ (reference sequence). There are 12 residues in the CDR3. In DNA form, the CDR3 reads TGTTCCAGCAGCCGACAGGGTCCTGAAGCTTTCTTT. Amino acid sequence: CSSSRQGPEAFF.

The J gene is TRBJ1-5, the V gene TRBV19, with TRBD1 identical over 10 bases. With 0 bases clipped from V and 7 bases from J, the junction kept 6 bases outside the gene matches. This CDR3 is 16 amino acids long. Germline lookup yields CDR1 LNHDA and CDR2 SQIVND (reference sequence). The CDR3, as DNA: TGTGCCAGTAGTATAGATGAGACAGGGGGCAGGCAGCCCCAGCATTTT. Translation: CASSIDETGGRQPQHF.

This chain joins TRBV2 and TRBJ2-1; TRBD1 agrees at 8 bases. Unmatched junction bases numbered 12, after V lost 5 bases and J lost 9 bases. The CDR3 length is 15 residues. Per the germline V gene, CDR1 is SNHLY and CDR2 is FYNNEI. CDR3 bases: TGTGCCAGCAGTAGAGAGCAGGGGGCAGTTGGTGAGCAGTTCTTC. It is translated as CASSREQGAVGEQFF.

V and J are TRBV9 and TRBJ2-1, with TRBD2 matching 13 bases. Germline CDR1 and CDR2: SGDLS and YYNGEE. The CDR3 covers 17 residues. After removal of 4 bases from V and 4 bases from J, the junction contained 8 bases not matched to a gene. CDR3 amino acids: CASSPRTSGGLYNEQFF. The CDR3 DNA is TGTGCCAGCAGCCCGCGGACTAGCGGGGGACTTTACAATGAGCAGTTCTTC.

This clone was counted a single time. The chain has TRBV28 and TRBJ2-3; TRBD2 agrees at 8 bases. Trimming at V came to 6 bases and at J to 0 bases, leaving 8 bases not matched to a gene. This CDR3 region has 16 residues. Germline lookup yields CDR1 MDHEN and CDR2 SYDVKM. The CDR3 region has the DNA TGTGCCAGCAGCTGGGCTAGCGGGTCCAGCACAGATACGCAGTATTTT. Its protein is CASSWASGSSTDTQYF. The full variable domain, its missing parts supplied by reference TRBV28 and TRBJ2-3, is DVKVTQSSRYLVKRTGEKVFLECVQDMDHENMFWYRQDPGLGLRLIYFSYDVKMKEKGDIPEGYSVSREKKERFSLILESASTNQTSMYLCASSWASGSSTDTQYFGPGTRLTVL.

The gene calls are TRBV7-6 and TRBJ1-4; D remains ambiguous. The CDR3 covers 16 residues. CDR1 SGHVS and CDR2 FNYEAQ come from the germline V gene. V lost 5 bases to trimming and J lost 0 bases, with 13 bases between them. The DNA for the CDR3 is TGTGCCAGCAGCCTGCTTACGGTGGCAACTAATGAAAAACTGTTTTTT. Translating gives CASSLLTVATNEKLFF.

This chain links TRBV27 with TRBJ2-7, with D possibly TRBD1 on 5 matching bases. This CDR3 region has 13 residues. CDR1 is MNHEY and CDR2 is SMNVEV in the germline V gene (reference sequence). Deletions cut 4 bases from V and 6 bases from J, with 13 bases between. In nucleotides, the CDR3 is TGTGCCAGCAGTTCACGTCGGACACTCGAGCAGTACTTC. This gives the protein CASSSRRTLEQYF.

This chain joins TRBV7-8 and TRBJ1-5; D gene unclear. Trimming removed 3 bases at V and 3 bases at J, with 9 bases between. Germline V gene lookup returns CDR1 SGHVS and CDR2 FQNEAQ. This CDR3 contains 14 residues. Here the CDR3 reads CASSFGSDNQPQHF. As DNA, the CDR3 is TGTGCCAGCAGCTTCGGGTCAGACAATCAGCCCCAGCATTTT.

The gene calls are TRBV27 and TRBJ2-7; 7 nucleotides line up with TRBD2. The CDR3 covers 16 residues. Germline lookup yields CDR1 MNHEY and CDR2 SMNVEV (reference sequence). Trimming removed 1 base from V and 3 bases from J; junction bases left unmatched: 9. Here the CDR3 reads CASSLFGTGLRYEQYF. The CDR3 nucleotides are TGTGCCAGCAGTTTATTTGGGACGGGACTACGCTACGAGCAGTACTTC.

The table lists this clone with a count of one. The chain joins TRBV6-1 to TRBJ1-2; 7 bases align to TRBD1. The CDR3 is 15 amino acids. Germline V CDR1 and CDR2: MNHNS, SASEGT. V lost 6 bases to trimming and J lost 0 bases; unmatched junction nucleotides: 7. The CDR3 loop reads CASSGQAQTNYGYTF. The CDR3 bases are TGTGCCAGCAGCGGACAGGCCCAGACTAACTATGGCTACACCTTC.

This clone is a singleton in its sample. The chain couples TRBV6-5 to TRBJ2-1; the match to TRBD1 covers 9 bases. Per germline, CDR1 MNHEY and CDR2 SVGAGI. CDR3 size: 15 residues. V dropped 4 bases and J dropped 8; count of bases not matched to a gene: 9. DNA of the CDR3: TGTGCCAGCAGTTCCGTAGGACAGGGGTTCGATGAGCAGTTCTTC. It yields the protein CASSSVGQGFDEQFF.

This chain links TRBV11-2 with TRBJ1-1; D is uncertain. V lost 0 bases, J lost 1 base, and 9 bases lay in between. Germline CDR1 and CDR2: SGHAT and FQNNGV. This CDR3 has 15 amino acids. The CDR3 coding sequence is TGTGCCAGCAGCTTAGACCGACTCGAGAACACTGAAGCTTTCTTT. Encoded protein: CASSLDRLENTEAFF.

This chain joins TRBV7-9 and TRBJ1-4; 8 bases are a match to TRBD1. CDR1 and CDR2 (germline): SEHNR, FQNEAQ (reference sequence). The length of the CDR3 is 14 residues. Losses at the gene ends were 10 bases for V and 0 bases for J; bases not matched to a gene: 4. As DNA, the CDR3 is TGTGCCACATCACAGGGGGCAACTAATGAAAAACTGTTTTTT. Translating gives CATSQGATNEKLFF. The full variable domain, its missing parts supplied by reference TRBV7-9 and TRBJ1-4, is DTGVSQNPRHKITKRGQNVTFRCDPISEHNRLYWYRQTLGQGPEFLTYFQNEAQLEKSRLLSDRFSAERPKGSFSTLEIQRTEQGDSAMYLCATSQGATNEKLFFGSGTQLSVL.

The V and J genes are TRBV7-8 and TRBJ2-5, with 7 bases lining up with TRBD1. Unmatched junction bases numbered 10, after V lost 5 bases and J lost 1 base. The CDR3 covers 16 residues. Looked up from germline, CDR1 is SGHVS and CDR2 is FQNEAQ. Written as DNA, the CDR3 is TGTGCCAGCAGCGTCTCCTCGACAGGGCTCCAAGAGACCCAGTACTTC. Protein sequence: CASSVSSTGLQETQYF.

This chain connects TRBV5-4 to TRBJ2-7, with 8 bases that match TRBD2. V was clipped by 1 base and J by 13 bases; unmatched bases: 16. The germline CDR1 and CDR2 sequences are SGHNT and YYREEE (reference sequence). The CDR3 runs to 15 residues. The CDR3 region is CASSLTREAGGRIYF. For the CDR3, the DNA is TGTGCCAGCAGCTTGACCCGGGAGGCGGGAGGCCGCATCTACTTC.

The chain employs TRBV2 and TRBJ2-2; 11 bases line up with TRBD2. The germline V gene has CDR1 SNHLY and CDR2 FYNNEI. The J segment lost 6 bases and the V segment lost 10 bases, leaving 7 bases of the junction unmatched. The CDR3 covers 14 residues. This CDR3 reads CAIPTSGSAGELFF. Written as DNA, the CDR3 is TGTGCCATACCAACTAGCGGGAGCGCCGGGGAGCTGTTTTTT.

The DNA for the CDR3 is TGTGCCAGCAGGTGGAACCCAGGGGTTGAGGATCAGCCCCAGCATTTT. Translating gives CASRWNPGVEDQPQHF. The chain joins TRBV6-6 to TRBJ1-5; TRBD1 is a possible D gene (6 bases). This CDR3 is 16 amino acids long. Trimming pared 6 bases from V and 5 bases from J, leaving 20 bases between. Germline-derived CDR1 and CDR2 are MNHNY and SVGAGI (reference sequence).

V usage is TRBV18 and J usage is TRBJ2-5; 7 bases agree with TRBD1. Germline values: CDR1 KGHSH, CDR2 LQKENI. The CDR3 extends over 15 amino acids. J gave up 3 bases and V 4 bases, and 8 bases lay outside the gene matches. DNA for the CDR3: TGTGCCAGCTCACTATGGTCAGGGGGAGAAGAGACCCAGTACTTC. It yields the protein CASSLWSGGEETQYF.

This sequence joins TRBV25-1 and TRBJ2-7; 10 nucleotides align to TRBD1. Per germline, CDR1 MGHDK and CDR2 SYGVNS. The CDR3 consists of 14 residues. V dropped 6 bases and J dropped 5; count of bases not matched to a gene: 7. This CDR3 reads CASRKGTGVNEQYF. The CDR3 region has the DNA TGTGCCAGCAGGAAAGGGACAGGGGTAAACGAGCAGTACTTC.

The J gene is TRBJ1-5, the V gene TRBV29-1; 10 nucleotides match TRBD1. CDR1 and CDR2 (germline): SQVTM, ANQGSEA. The CDR3 is 17 residues long. This CDR3 reads CNLRSPGQGYTNQPQHF. The CDR3 region has the DNA TGCAATCTTAGGTCTCCGGGACAGGGGTATACCAATCAGCCCCAGCATTTT.